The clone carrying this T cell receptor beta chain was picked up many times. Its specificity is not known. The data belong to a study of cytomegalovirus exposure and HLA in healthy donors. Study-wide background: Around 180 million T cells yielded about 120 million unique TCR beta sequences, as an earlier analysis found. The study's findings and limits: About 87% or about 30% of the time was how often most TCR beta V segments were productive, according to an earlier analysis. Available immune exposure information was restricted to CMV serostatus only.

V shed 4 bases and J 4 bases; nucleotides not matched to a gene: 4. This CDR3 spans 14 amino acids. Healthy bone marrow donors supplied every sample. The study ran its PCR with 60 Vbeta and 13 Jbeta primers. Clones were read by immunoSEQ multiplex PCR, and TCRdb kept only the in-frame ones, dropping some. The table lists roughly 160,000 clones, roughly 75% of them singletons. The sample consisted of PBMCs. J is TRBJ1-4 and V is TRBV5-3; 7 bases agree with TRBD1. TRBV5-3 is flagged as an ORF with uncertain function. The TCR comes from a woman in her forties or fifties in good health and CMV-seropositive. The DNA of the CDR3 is TGTGCCAGAAGCGGGGGACAGATTAATGAAAAACTGTTTTTT. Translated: CARSGGQINEKLFF.